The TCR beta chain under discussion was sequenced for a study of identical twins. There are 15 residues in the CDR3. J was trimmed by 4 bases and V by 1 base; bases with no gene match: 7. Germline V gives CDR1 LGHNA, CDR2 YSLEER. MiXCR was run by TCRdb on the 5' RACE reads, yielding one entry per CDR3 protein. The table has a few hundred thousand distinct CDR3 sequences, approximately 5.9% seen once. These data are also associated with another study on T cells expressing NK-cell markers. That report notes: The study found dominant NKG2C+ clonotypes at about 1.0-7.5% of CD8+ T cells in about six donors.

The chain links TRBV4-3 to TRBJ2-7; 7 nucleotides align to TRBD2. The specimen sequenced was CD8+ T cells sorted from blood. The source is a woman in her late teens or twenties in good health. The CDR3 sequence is CASSQVAGRLYEQYF. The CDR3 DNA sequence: TGCGCCAGCAGCCAAGTTGCCGGGAGGCTATACGAGCAGTACTTC.